This T cell receptor (beta chain) originates from a study of patients and donors after allogeneic stem cell transplantation. TCRdb recomputed calls from the RT-PCR reads with MiXCR, one row per CDR3 protein. The sample lists more than 800 distinct CDR3 sequences, less than 45% occurring once. Between the trimmed V and J ends, which lost 5 bases and 7 bases, there was a span of 18 bases. The CDR3 runs to 15 residues. CDR1 and CDR2 (germline): SGHTA, FQGNSA. The receptor was isolated from a human donor who was either an allogeneic HSCT recipient or a stem cell or donor lymphocyte infusion donor (not recorded which). It is not recorded whose cells these are; they may come from a transplant donor. Sequenced: blood, either unsorted or a sorted T cell fraction (not recorded which). This chain uses TRBV7-2 with TRBJ2-1; the D gene is possibly TRBD1 (6 bases). The CDR3 coding sequence is TGTGCCAGCAGCCACGTTGGGGGCCTGGGGAATGAGCAGTTCTTC. This translates into CASSHVGGLGNEQFF.